This TCR beta chain was found in a study of naive CD8 T cells in extremely preterm neonates. Deliveries were elective term cesareans at roughly 35-42 weeks, with no labor or membrane rupture. This CDR3 has 15 amino acids. Trimming removed 4 bases from V and 2 bases from J; junction bases left unmatched: 5. Looked up from germline, CDR1 is SGHVS and CDR2 is FQNEAQ. Some clones are missing from TCRdb's copy, which holds only in-frame ones; the method was immunoSEQ multiplex PCR. The data show approximately 7,700 clones, about 98% seen once. Study-level findings and limits: Preterm neonates had significantly lower iChao1 richness than other age groups. Preterm samples differed in productive template counts; sample size was small.

As for this clone: Its target is unknown.

The specimen sequenced was naive CD8+ T cells from cord blood. The TCR sequence derives from a newborn in good health. The chain has TRBV7-8 and TRBJ2-3, with 8 bases lining up with TRBD2. CDR3 nucleotide sequence: TGTGCCAGCAGCTACGGGGGGGCACACACAGATACGCAGTATTTT. It translates to CASSYGGAHTDTQYF.